The 14 T cell receptor beta chains below were found in one sample sequenced in a study of T cell responses to AZD1222 COVID-19 vaccine. The table came from immunoSEQ multiplex PCR; TCRdb's copy has only in-frame clones and leaves some out. The sample records about 150,000 clones, 80% to 90% being singletons. The sample consisted of peripheral blood, taken on day 0 of MenACWY control vaccination. These receptors were collected from an adult in good health.

The chain is built from TRBV7-8 and TRBJ2-7; D may be TRBD1 or TRBD2 (5 bases each). CDR3 length: 17 residues. V gave up 1 base and J gave up 0 bases, with 16 bases separating them. Germline V gene lookup returns CDR1 SGHVS and CDR2 FQNEAQ. The CDR3 DNA sequence: TGTGCCAGCAGCTTAGGGTTACACGGGACCCTCTCCTACGAGCAGTACTTC. Amino acid sequence: CASSLGLHGTLSYEQYF.

V usage is TRBV19 and J usage is TRBJ1-3; 7 bases agree with TRBD1. Germline trimming cut 6 bases from V and 0 bases from J; bases unmatched to any gene: 8. The CDR3 spans 16 residues. Germline loops: CDR1 LNHDA, CDR2 SQIVND (reference sequence). The CDR3 bases are TGTGCCAGTAGCGGGACAGCCATGCTCTCTGGAAACACCATATATTTT. As protein: CASSGTAMLSGNTIYF.

The CDR3 DNA sequence: TGTGCCAGCAGACCGGGACAGTCCTACAATGAGCAGTTCTTC. This encodes CASRPGQSYNEQFF. This chain uses TRBV6-6 with TRBJ2-1, with 7 bases matching TRBD1. The CDR3 has 14 amino acids. Germline-derived CDR1 and CDR2 are MNHNY and SVGAGI (reference sequence). The J segment lost 1 base and the V segment lost 6 bases, leaving 3 bases of the junction unmatched.

This rearrangement joins TRBV10-3 to TRBJ2-1, with D unresolved. Germline assignment: CDR1 ENHRY and CDR2 SYGVKD. There are 13 residues in the CDR3. Between the trimmed V and J ends, which lost 0 bases and 7 bases, there was a span of 7 bases. The CDR3 coding sequence is TGTGCCATCAGTGAGTCTCCGGCTAATGAGCAGTTCTTC. Translated, it gives CAISESPANEQFF.

The chain combines TRBV4-1 with TRBJ1-2; D is ambiguous. Germline CDR1 is MGHRA and CDR2 is YSYEKL. Trimming left V 1 base short and J 3 bases short, with 9 bases between. The CDR3 totals 14 residues. As DNA, the CDR3 is TGCGCCAGCAGCCAAGGCGCGGAGGACTATGGCTACACCTTC. This codes for CASSQGAEDYGYTF.

This rearrangement joins TRBV15 to TRBJ1-4, with D perhaps matching TRBD1 (5 bases). The V end lost 9 bases, the J end lost 6 bases, and 17 bases lay between the germline ends. The CDR3 is 14 amino acids. CDR1 LNHNV and CDR2 YYDKDF come from the germline V gene (reference sequence). The CDR3 DNA is TGTGCCACTGGTGCAGGGCCTCAGTATGAAAAACTGTTTTTT. It specifies CATGAGPQYEKLFF.

The gene calls are TRBV3-1 (or the pseudogene TRBV3-2) and TRBJ1-4; TRBD1 matches at 7 bases. Germline V gene lookup returns CDR1 LGHDT and CDR2 YNNKEL (reference sequence). There are 16 residues in the CDR3. Unmatched junction bases numbered 10, after V lost 4 bases and J lost 5 bases. The CDR3 bases are TGTGCCAGCAGCCGCAACCCCGGGGACAGCAATGAAAAACTGTTTTTT. It codes for CASSRNPGDSNEKLFF.

The chain couples TRBV5-8 to TRBJ2-1; D not resolved. The CDR3 totals 15 residues. Trimming left V 1 base short and J 1 base short, with 9 bases between. Germline V lookup: CDR1 SGHTS, CDR2 YDEGEE. The CDR3 region is CASSLWVGSYNEQFF. In nucleotides, the CDR3 is TGTGCCAGCAGCTTGTGGGTCGGATCCTACAATGAGCAGTTCTTC.

The chain is built from TRBV7-9 and TRBJ2-7; perhaps TRBD2 as D (6 bases). In germline, CDR1 is SEHNR, CDR2 FQNEAQ (reference sequence). The CDR3 length is 13 residues. The germline V and J ends were trimmed by 8 bases and 4 bases, with 15 bases remaining between them. The CDR3 DNA is TGTGCCAGCGGCCCCGGGAGTATGTACGAGCAGTACTTC. It translates to CASGPGSMYEQYF. Based on the CDR3 plus reference TRBV7-9 and TRBJ2-7, the full variable domain is DTGVSQNPRHKITKRGQNVTFRCDPISEHNRLYWYRQTLGQGPEFLTYFQNEAQLEKSRLLSDRFSAERPKGSFSTLEIQRTEQGDSAMYLCASGPGSMYEQYFGPGTRLTVT.

The rearrangement joins TRBV19 to TRBJ2-2; TRBD1 is a possible D gene (6 bases). CDR3 length: 13 amino acids. Per the germline V gene, CDR1 is LNHDA and CDR2 is SQIVND (reference sequence). V was pared by 7 bases and J by 7 bases, with 13 bases between. The CDR3 DNA is TGTGCCAGTATGCAGGTCAGGGGCGGGGAGCTGTTTTTT. Its protein product is CASMQVRGGELFF.

The chain couples TRBV6-2 or TRBV6-3 to TRBJ1-5, with D maybe TRBD1 (5 bases). This CDR3 has 14 residues. Trimming pared 5 bases from V and 5 bases from J, leaving 13 bases between. The germline V gene encodes CDR1 MNHEY and CDR2 SVGEGT. DNA of the CDR3: TGTGCCAGCAGTGGGGGGGGTCATGATCAGCCCCAGCATTTT. Translated, it gives CASSGGGHDQPQHF.

The chain couples TRBV15 to TRBJ1-6; tentative D call: TRBD1 (5 bases). In germline, CDR1 is LNHNV, CDR2 YYDKDF (reference sequence). V was shortened by 2 bases and J by 11 bases, with 19 bases between the two germline ends. The CDR3 is 16 residues long. The CDR3 sequence is CATSRHIMVRDTPLHF. The CDR3 DNA follows: TGTGCCACCAGCAGACACATCATGGTCAGGGATACACCCCTCCACTTT.

This clone was recorded only once. The chain carries TRBV4-3 and TRBJ1-2; D gene ambiguous. In germline, CDR1 is LGHNA, CDR2 YSLEER. Trimming took 5 bases from V and 4 from J, leaving 11 bases between them. This CDR3 contains 13 residues. CDR3 coding DNA: TGCGCCAGCAGCTTCGGGAGAAGCTATGGCTACACCTTC. Its protein is CASSFGRSYGYTF.

This chain connects TRBV13 to TRBJ2-3, with TRBD2 identical over 8 bases. V was pared by 5 bases and J by 2 bases, with 9 bases of the junction left unmatched. Germline loops: CDR1 PRHDT, CDR2 FYEKMQ (reference sequence). The CDR3 has 16 amino acids. This chain's CDR3 is CASSPTGSGVTDTQYF. The CDR3 region has the DNA TGTGCCAGCAGCCCCACGGGTAGCGGGGTCACAGATACGCAGTATTTT.